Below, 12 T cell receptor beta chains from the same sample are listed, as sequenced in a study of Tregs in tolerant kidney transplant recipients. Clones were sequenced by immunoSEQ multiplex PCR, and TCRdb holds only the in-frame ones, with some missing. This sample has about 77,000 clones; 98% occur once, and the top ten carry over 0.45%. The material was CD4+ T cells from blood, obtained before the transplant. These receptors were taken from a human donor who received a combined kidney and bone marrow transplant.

CDR3 region: CASSTGTRNYEQYF. The CDR3 nucleotides read TGTGCCAGCAGTACCGGGACTAGAAACTACGAGCAGTACTTC. V gene TRBV5-4 combines with J gene TRBJ2-7; 8 positions agree with TRBD2. Germline CDR1 reads SGHNT; CDR2 reads YYREEE (reference sequence). J was trimmed by 3 bases and V by 5 bases; bases with no gene match: 7. This CDR3 comprises 14 residues.

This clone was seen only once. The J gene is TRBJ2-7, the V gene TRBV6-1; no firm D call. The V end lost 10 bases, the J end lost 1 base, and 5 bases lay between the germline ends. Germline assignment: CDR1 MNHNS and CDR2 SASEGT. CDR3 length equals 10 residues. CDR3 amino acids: CAILSYEQYF. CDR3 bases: TGTGCCATCCTTTCCTACGAGCAGTACTTC.

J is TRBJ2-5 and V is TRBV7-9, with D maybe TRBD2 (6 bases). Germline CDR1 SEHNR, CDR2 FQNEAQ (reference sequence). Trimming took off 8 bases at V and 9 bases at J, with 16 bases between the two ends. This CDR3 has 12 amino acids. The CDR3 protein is CASHDLWRAQYF. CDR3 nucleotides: TGTGCCAGCCATGACCTGTGGAGGGCCCAGTACTTC.

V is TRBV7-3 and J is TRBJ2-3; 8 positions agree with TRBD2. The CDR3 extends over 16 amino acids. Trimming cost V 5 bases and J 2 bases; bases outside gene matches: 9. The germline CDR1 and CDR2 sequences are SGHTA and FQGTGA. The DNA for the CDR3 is TGTGCCAGCAGCCCCCTCCTAGCGGGCAACACAGATACGCAGTATTTT. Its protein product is CASSPLLAGNTDTQYF.

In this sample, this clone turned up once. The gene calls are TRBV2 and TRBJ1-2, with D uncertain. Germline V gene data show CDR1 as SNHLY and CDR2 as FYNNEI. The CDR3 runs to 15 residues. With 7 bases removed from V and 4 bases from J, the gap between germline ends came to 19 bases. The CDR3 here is CASTVPLTTTYGYTF. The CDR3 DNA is TGTGCCAGCACCGTACCTTTGACAACGACCTATGGCTACACCTTC.

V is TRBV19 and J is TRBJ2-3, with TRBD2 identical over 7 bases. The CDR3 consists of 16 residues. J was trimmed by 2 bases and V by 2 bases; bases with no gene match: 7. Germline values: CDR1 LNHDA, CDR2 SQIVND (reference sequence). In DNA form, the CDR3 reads TGTGCCAGTAGTATAAAAGTGGGGGGGTACACAGATACGCAGTATTTT. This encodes CASSIKVGGYTDTQYF.

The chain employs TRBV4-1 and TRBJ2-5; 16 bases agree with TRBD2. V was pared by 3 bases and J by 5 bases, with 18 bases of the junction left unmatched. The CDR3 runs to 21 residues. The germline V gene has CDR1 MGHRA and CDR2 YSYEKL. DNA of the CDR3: TGCGCCAGCAGCCACCCTATCGGGATCGGGACTAGCGGGGGGGCGGGGGAGACCCAGTACTTC. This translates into CASSHPIGIGTSGGAGETQYF.

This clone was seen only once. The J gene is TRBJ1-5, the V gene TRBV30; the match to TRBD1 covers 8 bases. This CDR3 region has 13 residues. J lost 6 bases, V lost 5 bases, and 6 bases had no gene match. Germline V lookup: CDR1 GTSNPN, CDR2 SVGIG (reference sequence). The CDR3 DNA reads TGTGCCTGGGGGGTCCAGGGGGCTCAGCCCCAGCATTTT. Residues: CAWGVQGAQPQHF.

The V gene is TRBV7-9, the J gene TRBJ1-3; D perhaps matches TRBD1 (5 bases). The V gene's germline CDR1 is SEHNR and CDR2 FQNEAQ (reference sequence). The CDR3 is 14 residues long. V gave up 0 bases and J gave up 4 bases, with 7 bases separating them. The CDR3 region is CASSLAQGGNTIYF. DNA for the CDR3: TGTGCCAGCAGCTTAGCCCAGGGAGGAAACACCATATATTTT.

This chain's CDR3 is CASNKPGSGELFF. CDR3 coding DNA: TGCGCCAGCAACAAACCAGGGTCCGGGGAGCTGTTTTTT. The V call is TRBV5-1, the J call TRBJ2-2; D may be TRBD1 (5 bases). CDR1 is SGHRS, CDR2 YFSETQ, per germline. The germline V and J ends were trimmed by 6 bases and 6 bases, with 12 bases remaining between them. The CDR3 has 13 amino acids.

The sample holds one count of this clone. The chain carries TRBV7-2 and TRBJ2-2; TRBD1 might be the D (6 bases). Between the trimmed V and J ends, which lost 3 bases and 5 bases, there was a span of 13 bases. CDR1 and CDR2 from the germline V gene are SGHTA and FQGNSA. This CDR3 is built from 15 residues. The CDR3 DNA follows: TGTGCCAGCAGCTTGAAACAGGGCGGGACCGGGGAGCTGTTTTTT. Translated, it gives CASSLKQGGTGELFF.

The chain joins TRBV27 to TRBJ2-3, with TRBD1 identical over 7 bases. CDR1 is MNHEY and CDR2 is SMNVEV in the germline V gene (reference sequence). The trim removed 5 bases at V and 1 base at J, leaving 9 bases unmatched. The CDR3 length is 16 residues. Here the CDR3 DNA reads TGTGCCAGCAGTCCCCAGACAGGGTTTGGCACAGATACGCAGTATTTT. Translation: CASSPQTGFGTDTQYF.